This T cell receptor beta chain originates from a study of graft-versus-host responses after intestinal transplantation. Overall study: Recipients uniformly received anti-thymocyte globulin induction, followed by tacrolimus and steroids for three to four years. Study results and caveats: GvH clones occurred in recipient marrow; some first appeared in ileum or blood. GvH clone levels peaked in circulation, and this peak was associated with early post-transplant HvG declines. Allografts from individuals with graft-donor T cell macrochimerism displayed high graft-versus-host to host-versus-graft clonal ratios.

The data were produced by immunoSEQ multiplex PCR, yet TCRdb's version contains in-frame clones alone and is incomplete. The sample yields about 93,000 clones, 90% to 95% seen once. A word on this clone: Its specificity is not known.

The CDR3 sequence is 16 residues long. Germline CDR1 SNHLY, CDR2 FYNNEI. Trimming took 2 bases from V and 2 from J, leaving 12 bases between them. This receptor was identified in a human donor who received an intestinal transplant. V gene TRBV2 combines with J gene TRBJ2-2; TRBD2 might be the D (5 bases). The sequencing used unstimulated CD8+ T cells sorted from spleen or lymph node cells, collected before intestinal transplant. The CDR3 sequence is CASSELERLNTGELFF. CDR3 nucleotides: TGTGCCAGCAGTGAATTAGAGCGACTAAACACCGGGGAGCTGTTTTTT.